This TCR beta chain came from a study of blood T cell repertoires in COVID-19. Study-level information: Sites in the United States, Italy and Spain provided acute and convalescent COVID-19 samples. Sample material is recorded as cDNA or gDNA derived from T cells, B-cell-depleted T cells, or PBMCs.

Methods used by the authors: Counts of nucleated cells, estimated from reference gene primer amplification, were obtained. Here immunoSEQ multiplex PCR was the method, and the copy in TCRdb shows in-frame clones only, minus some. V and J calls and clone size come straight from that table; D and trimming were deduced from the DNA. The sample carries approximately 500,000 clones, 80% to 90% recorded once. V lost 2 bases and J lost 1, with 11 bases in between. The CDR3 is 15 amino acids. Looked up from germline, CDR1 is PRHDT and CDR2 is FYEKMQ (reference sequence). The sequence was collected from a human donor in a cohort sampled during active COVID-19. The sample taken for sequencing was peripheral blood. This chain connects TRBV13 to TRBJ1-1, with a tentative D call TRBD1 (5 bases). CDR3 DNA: TGTGCCAGCAGCTTATCGGGGGTAGGGAACACTGAAGCTTTCTTT. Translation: CASSLSGVGNTEAFF. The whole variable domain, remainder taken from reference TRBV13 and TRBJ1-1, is AAGVIQSPRHLIKEKRETATLKCYPIPRHDTVYWYQQGPGQDPQFLISFYEKMQSDKGSIPDRFSAQQFSDYHSELNMSSLELGDSALYFCASSLSGVGNTEAFFGQGTRLTVV.